This passage covers 18 T cell receptor beta chains from one sample sequenced in a study of blood T cell repertoires in COVID-19. The method was immunoSEQ multiplex PCR; TCRdb's version includes in-frame clones alone and lacks a portion of them. The sample includes almost 300,000 clones, around nine tenths of them seen just once. Sequencing input: peripheral blood. The receptors stem from a man aged 65-85 years with acute or convalescent COVID-19.

The rearrangement uses TRBV6-5 and TRBJ2-7; possibly TRBD2 for D (6 bases). V dropped 4 bases and J dropped 3 bases, with 13 bases sitting between them. This CDR3 is 14 amino acids long. Germline CDR1 reads MNHEY; CDR2 reads SVGAGI. DNA of the CDR3: TGTGCCAGCAGTTGGGGACTGGAGGGCTACGAGCAGTACTTC. Its translation is CASSWGLEGYEQYF.

On this clone itself: The identical CDR3 is also encoded by other nucleotide sequences in the sample. The chain recombines TRBV5-1 with TRBJ2-5; D perhaps matches TRBD1 (5 bases). CDR3 length: 13 residues. Germline CDR1 is SGHRS and CDR2 is YFSETQ. V gave up 1 base and J gave up 2 bases, with 6 bases separating them. The CDR3 DNA reads as TGCGCCAGCAGCTTGCAGGGTCAAGAGACCCAGTACTTC. Translated: CASSLQGQETQYF.

The chain couples TRBV19 to TRBJ2-2; 12 positions agree with TRBD2. Germline CDR1 and CDR2: LNHDA and SQIVND (reference sequence). The V segment lost 5 bases and the J segment 3 bases; nucleotides outside the gene matches: 7. There are 17 residues in the CDR3. CDR3: CASSVPRLAGDTGELFF. CDR3 sequence (DNA): TGTGCCAGTAGTGTACCAAGACTAGCGGGGGACACCGGGGAGCTGTTTTTT.

The chain combines TRBV5-1 with TRBJ2-7; the D is unclear. This CDR3 has 13 amino acids. V shed 0 bases and J shed 3 bases, with 7 bases lying between them. From germline, CDR1 is SGHRS and CDR2 YFSETQ. The CDR3: CASSLEQIYEQYF. The CDR3 nucleotides read TGCGCCAGCAGCTTGGAACAGATCTACGAGCAGTACTTC.

The chain links TRBV1 to TRBJ2-7; the listed D gene, TRBD1, was not tested against the DNA. TRBV1 has pseudogene status. CDR3 length: 14 amino acids. The CDR3: CTSSLQGPPYEQYF. The CDR3 bases are TGCACCAGCAGCCTTCAGGGTCCCCCCTACGAGCAGTACTTC.

This chain joins TRBV4-3 and TRBJ2-1; 7 nucleotides match TRBD1. Germline V gene lookup returns CDR1 LGHNA and CDR2 YSLEER. The V gene end was trimmed by 2 bases and the J gene end by 10 bases; junction bases not matched to a gene: 11. The CDR3 extends over 15 amino acids. The CDR3 nucleotides read TGCGCCAGCAGCCAACAGACAGGGTTGTTAATGGAGCAGTTCTTC. This encodes CASSQQTGLLMEQFF.

The chain uses TRBV7-2 and TRBJ1-2; D gene ambiguous. CDR1 and CDR2 from the germline V gene are SGHTA and FQGNSA. V lost 5 bases to trimming and J lost 8 bases, with 21 bases between them. The CDR3 length is 15 residues. CDR3 loop: CASSGDPGVTGGYTF. CDR3 coding DNA: TGTGCCAGCAGCGGAGACCCGGGTGTTACTGGGGGCTACACCTTC. Full variable domain (missing parts from reference TRBV7-2 and TRBJ1-2): GAGVSQSPSNKVTEKGKDVELRCDPISGHTALYWYRQSLGQGLEFLIYFQGNSAPDKSGLPSDRFSAERTGGSVSTLTIQRTQQEDSAVYLCASSGDPGVTGGYTFGSGTRLTVV.

The chain is built from TRBV5-1 and TRBJ2-7; 11 bases fit TRBD1. The CDR3 runs 13 residues. Germline loops: CDR1 SGHRS, CDR2 YFSETQ. The junction had 4 bases not matched to a gene; V was cut back by 4 bases and J by 7 bases. The CDR3 protein is CASSPGQGGEQYF. CDR3 in DNA: TGCGCCAGCAGCCCGGGACAGGGGGGGGAGCAGTACTTC.

The chain uses TRBV7-2 and TRBJ2-3, with a tentative D call TRBD2 (6 bases). Germline V gene sequence: CDR1 SGHTA, CDR2 FQGNSA. The CDR3 is 17 amino acids. V was trimmed by 4 bases and J by 5 bases, leaving 22 bases between them. The CDR3 sequence is CASSSLGSAGNRDTQYF. The CDR3 nucleotides are TGTGCCAGCAGCTCCCTGGGATCGGCGGGGAATCGAGATACGCAGTATTTT.

The gene calls are TRBV4-2 and TRBJ1-2, with D unclear. Trimming cost V 4 bases and J 8 bases, with 20 bases left between them. Germline V lookup: CDR1 LGHNA, CDR2 YNFKEQ. The CDR3 totals 15 residues. The CDR3 loop reads CASSPSTGDAEGYTF. The DNA of the CDR3 is TGTGCCAGCAGCCCAAGCACGGGAGACGCGGAGGGCTACACCTTC.

CDR3 DNA sequence: TGTGCCTGGAGTGTACAGTGGGGGCAGGATTACACCGGGGAGCTGTTTTTT. Translated, it gives CAWSVQWGQDYTGELFF. The rearrangement joins TRBV30 to TRBJ2-2, with D possibly matching TRBD1 (6 bases). This CDR3 comprises 17 residues. V lost 0 bases and J 3 bases, leaving 17 bases between the germline ends. The germline V gene has CDR1 GTSNPN and CDR2 SVGIG (reference sequence).

Points on this clone: Other DNA sequences in this sample translate to the same CDR3. The chain couples TRBV5-1 to TRBJ1-6; the match to TRBD1 covers 7 bases. Germline CDR1 SGHRS, CDR2 YFSETQ. V shed 4 bases, J shed 7 bases, and the junction held 5 bases outside the gene matches. CDR3 size: 14 residues. The CDR3 nucleotides read TGCGCCAGCAGCCCGGGACAGTACAATTCACCCCTCCACTTT. Translation gives CASSPGQYNSPLHF.

CDR3 residues: CASSVAAGATDTQYF. CDR3 coding DNA: TGTGCCAGCAGCGTAGCGGCGGGGGCCACAGATACGCAGTATTTT. The chain has TRBV9 and TRBJ2-3; tentatively, D is TRBD2 (7 bases). The V end lost 0 bases, the J end lost 2 bases, and 10 bases lay between the germline ends. CDR1 and CDR2 (germline): SGDLS, YYNGEE. The CDR3 is 15 amino acids.

This clone was seen a few times. This chain connects TRBV24-1 to TRBJ2-3, with 9 nucleotides matching TRBD2. CDR1 is KGHDR and CDR2 is SFDVKD in the germline V gene. V lost 0 bases to trimming and J lost 3 bases; unmatched junction nucleotides: 3. The CDR3 is made up of 16 amino acids. The CDR3 region has the DNA TGTGCCACCAGTGATTTGTATAGCGGGAGTACAGATACGCAGTATTTT. Encoded protein: CATSDLYSGSTDTQYF.

The rearrangement joins TRBV6-5 to TRBJ1-2, with unresolved D. The V end lost 6 bases, the J end lost 3 bases, and 11 bases lay between the germline ends. CDR1 MNHEY and CDR2 SVGAGI come from the germline V gene. The CDR3 sequence is 13 residues long. CDR3 nucleotide sequence: TGTGCCAGCAGACAGAGGGAGGACTATGGCTACACCTTC. Protein product: CASRQREDYGYTF.

The V and J genes are TRBV21-1 and TRBJ2-3; the table's D call, TRBD2, was not checked against the DNA. TRBV21-1 is tagged as a pseudogene. The CDR3 runs 18 residues. CDR3 protein: CASSKAHEAGGGTDTQYF. The DNA of the CDR3 is TGTGCCAGCAGCAAAGCGCATGAAGCGGGAGGGGGGACAGATACGCAGTATTTT.

Relative to its sample, this clone is medium-sized. The rearrangement uses TRBV28 and TRBJ2-7; 8 bases line up with TRBD1. Per the germline V gene, CDR1 is MDHEN and CDR2 is SYDVKM. The CDR3 totals 16 residues. Germline trimming cut 4 bases from V and 4 bases from J; bases unmatched to any gene: 12. DNA for the CDR3: TGTGCCAGCAGTTCGGCGATAGGACAGGGATCGTACGAGCAGTACTTC. Encoded protein: CASSSAIGQGSYEQYF.

The chain employs TRBV6-5 and TRBJ2-5, with 7 bases aligning to TRBD1. Germline V CDR1 and CDR2: MNHEY, SVGAGI. The ends lost 6 bases at V and 1 base at J; junction bases unmatched: 8. The CDR3 runs to 15 residues. The CDR3 loop reads CASRGDSPIQETQYF. The CDR3, as DNA: TGTGCCAGCAGGGGGGACAGCCCCATCCAAGAGACCCAGTACTTC.